This T cell receptor beta chain originates from a study of T cells after posttransplantation cyclophosphamide. Cyclophosphamide on days +3 and +4 followed busulfan-fludarabine conditioning and a marrow graft. CDR3 length equals 13 residues. Germline V CDR1 and CDR2: MNHEY, SMNVEV (reference sequence). The V gene lost 7 bases and the J gene lost 4 bases, with 13 bases spanning the gap. Data came from immunoSEQ multiplex PCR; TCRdb stores just in-frame clones and leaves some out. The sample includes some 11,000 clones, around 85% seen only once; the top ten take 15% to 19%. The sequences come from PBMCs, collected about 2,000 days after allogeneic stem cell transplant with posttransplant cyclophosphamide. The receptor comes from a female patient aged 45-60 years who received an allogeneic stem cell transplant from a related donor, was CMV-positive, and had no GVHD. Some T cells may trace back to the graft donor. The V gene is TRBV27, the J gene TRBJ1-2, with unresolved D. The CDR3 coding sequence is TGTGCCAGCAAGGTGAACAGCCTCTATGGCTACACCTTC. As protein: CASKVNSLYGYTF.